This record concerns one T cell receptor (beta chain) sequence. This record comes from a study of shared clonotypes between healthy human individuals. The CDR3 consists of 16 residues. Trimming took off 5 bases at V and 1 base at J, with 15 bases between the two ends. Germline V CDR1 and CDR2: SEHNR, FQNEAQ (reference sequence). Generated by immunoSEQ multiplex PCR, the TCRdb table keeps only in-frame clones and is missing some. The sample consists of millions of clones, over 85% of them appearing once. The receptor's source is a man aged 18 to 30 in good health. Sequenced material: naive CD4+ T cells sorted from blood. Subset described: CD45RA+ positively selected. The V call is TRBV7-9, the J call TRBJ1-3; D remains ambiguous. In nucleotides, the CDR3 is TGTGCCAGCAGCCGCCTCACAACCAATTCTGGAAACACCATATATTTT. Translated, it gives CASSRLTTNSGNTIYF.